A single sample is the source of the 20 T cell receptor beta chains below, sequenced in a study of shared clonotypes between healthy human individuals. Repertoires were generated with immunoSEQ multiplex PCR, while TCRdb's copy carries only in-frame clones and drops some. The sample consists of approximately 620,000 clones, approximately 97% of them appearing once. The sample consisted of naive CD4+ T cells sorted from blood. Regarding subset: CD45RA+ positively selected. Every receptor here comes from a woman under 40 in good health.

V is TRBV5-1 and J is TRBJ2-2; D unclear. Trimming removed 2 bases from V and 5 bases from J, with 1 base in between. Germline-derived CDR1 and CDR2 are SGHRS and YFSETQ. The CDR3 contains 11 residues. The CDR3 DNA is TGCGCCAGCAGCTTTACCGGGGAGCTGTTTTTT. Protein: CASSFTGELFF.

The gene calls are TRBV27 and TRBJ2-2, with 7 nucleotides matching TRBD1. The CDR3 is made up of 15 amino acids. V shed 0 bases, J shed 5 bases, and the junction held 3 bases outside the gene matches. Germline assignment: CDR1 MNHEY and CDR2 SMNVEV (reference sequence). CDR3 sequence reads: CASSLSGTVTGELFF. The DNA of the CDR3 is TGTGCCAGCAGTTTATCCGGGACAGTTACCGGGGAGCTGTTTTTT.

The J gene is TRBJ2-7, the V gene TRBV11-2; 8 positions agree with TRBD2. Germline-derived CDR1 and CDR2 are SGHAT and FQNNGV. With 2 bases clipped from V and 6 bases from J, the junction kept 9 bases outside the gene matches. This CDR3 comprises 15 residues. The CDR3 DNA sequence: TGTGCCAGCAGCTTACAAGCGGGAGTCGGGATCGAGCAGTACTTC. Encoded protein: CASSLQAGVGIEQYF.

V usage is TRBV11-3 and J usage is TRBJ2-1, with 8 bases identical to TRBD2. CDR1 is SGHNT, CDR2 YENEEA, per germline. The ends lost 5 bases at V and 8 bases at J; junction bases unmatched: 11. The CDR3 is 15 amino acids. CDR3 residues: CASSRNGRALDEQFF. CDR3 sequence (DNA): TGTGCCAGCAGCCGCAACGGGAGGGCCCTCGATGAGCAGTTCTTC. The entire variable domain, with the rest obtained from reference TRBV11-3 and TRBJ2-1, is as follows: EAGVVQSPRYKIIEKKQPVAFWCNPISGHNTLYWYLQNLGQGPELLIRYENEEAVDDSQLPKDRFSAERLKGVDSTLKIQPAELGDSAVYLCASSRNGRALDEQFFGPGTRLTVL.

The gene calls are TRBV7-7 and TRBJ2-1; D uncertain. The germline V and J ends were trimmed by 4 bases and 7 bases, with 11 bases remaining between them. Germline V lookup: CDR1 SSHAT, CDR2 FNYEAQ (reference sequence). This CDR3 has 13 amino acids. CDR3 loop: CASSSSLANEQFF. For the CDR3, the DNA is TGTGCCAGCAGCTCGAGCTTAGCAAATGAGCAGTTCTTC.

The chain recombines TRBV7-5 with TRBJ1-2. TRBV7-5 corresponds to a pseudogene. The CDR3 spans 15 residues. The CDR3 DNA reads as TGTGTCAGAAGCTTAAGCCTCGGACGGACCTATGGCTACACCTTC. This encodes CVRSLSLGRTYGYTF.

This clone has only one observation. V and J are TRBV27 and TRBJ2-3; possibly TRBD1 for D (8 bases). Per germline, CDR1 MNHEY and CDR2 SMNVEV (reference sequence). V was pared by 3 bases and J by 6 bases, with 37 bases between. The CDR3 loop spans 22 amino acids. CDR3 sequence reads: CASSFRSRGLGFGGSPRDTQYF. DNA for the CDR3: TGTGCCAGCAGTTTTAGGTCCAGGGGGCTGGGATTCGGCGGGAGCCCCCGGGATACGCAGTATTTT.

This rearrangement joins TRBV7-9 to TRBJ1-6, with 7 nucleotides matching TRBD1. J lost 7 bases, V lost 1 base, and 4 bases had no gene match. The CDR3 totals 15 residues. Germline V gene lookup returns CDR1 SEHNR and CDR2 FQNEAQ (reference sequence). CDR3 protein: CASSLEGGWNSPLHF. The CDR3 nucleotides are TGTGCCAGCAGCTTAGAAGGGGGCTGGAATTCACCCCTCCACTTT.

The chain joins TRBV19 to TRBJ1-1, with D possibly TRBD1 on 5 matching bases. Per germline, CDR1 LNHDA and CDR2 SQIVND (reference sequence). This CDR3 is built from 17 residues. The V end was cut by 7 bases, the J end by 5 bases, with 26 bases between. CDR3 residues: CASTKIPTDTRGTEAFF. As DNA, the CDR3 is TGTGCCAGTACCAAAATCCCGACGGATACCCGGGGGACTGAAGCTTTCTTT.

The chain couples TRBV5-5 to TRBJ1-1; TRBD1 might be the D (5 bases). The CDR3 loop spans 13 amino acids. Germline V gives CDR1 SGHKS, CDR2 YYEKEE (reference sequence). Trimming shortened V by 2 bases and J by 4 bases, and 9 bases separated the two germline ends. CDR3 DNA: TGTGCCAGCAGCTTAGGGGTGGGCACTGAAGCTTTCTTT. The encoded protein is CASSLGVGTEAFF.

Comment on this clone: Other DNA sequences in the sample encode the same CDR3. The chain carries TRBV28 and TRBJ2-5; no firm D call. Germline lookup yields CDR1 MDHEN and CDR2 SYDVKM. The germline V and J ends were trimmed by 5 bases and 5 bases, with 6 bases remaining between them. The CDR3 consists of 11 residues. DNA of the CDR3: TGTGCCAGCAGTATAAGGGAGACCCAGTACTTC. Encoded protein: CASSIRETQYF.

The chain employs TRBV7-9 and TRBJ2-1, with 13 bases aligning to TRBD2. The CDR3 spans 15 residues. Germline CDR1 and CDR2: SEHNR and FQNEAQ (reference sequence). Trimming removed 5 bases from V and 6 bases from J; junction bases left unmatched: 4. CDR3 nucleotides: TGTGCCAGCAGCACCCGACTAGCGGGAGGCAATGAGCAGTTCTTC. Amino acids: CASSTRLAGGNEQFF.

This sequence joins TRBV13 and TRBJ1-2; maybe TRBD1 (6 bases). This CDR3 has 15 residues. Trimming removed 0 bases from V and 7 bases from J, with 15 bases in between. CDR1 is PRHDT and CDR2 is FYEKMQ in the germline V gene (reference sequence). CDR3 bases: TGTGCCAGCAGCTTAGGTGGCCGGGGGCGGAGTGGCTACACCTTC. Translation gives CASSLGGRGRSGYTF.

The chain carries TRBV5-1 and TRBJ1-2; D may be TRBD1 (5 bases). This CDR3 has 16 amino acids. Trimming left V 4 bases short and J 7 bases short, with 23 bases between. The V gene's germline CDR1 is SGHRS and CDR2 YFSETQ. The CDR3 region is CASSDTSGTGFGGYTF. CDR3 in DNA: TGCGCCAGCAGCGATACGAGCGGGACCGGCTTTGGTGGCTACACCTTC.

This sequence joins TRBV2 and TRBJ1-3; tentatively, D is TRBD1 (5 bases). The V gene lost 7 bases and the J gene lost 3 bases, with 22 bases spanning the gap. Germline V gene data show CDR1 as SNHLY and CDR2 as FYNNEI. The CDR3 has 17 amino acids. The CDR3 sequence is CASTSGTGATRGNTIYF. For the CDR3, the DNA is TGTGCCAGCACCTCCGGGACGGGAGCAACCCGTGGAAACACCATATATTTT.

CDR3 sequence: CASSSPRQGAPNYGYTF. CDR3 DNA: TGTGCCAGCTCCTCACCGAGACAGGGGGCCCCTAACTATGGCTACACCTTC. V usage is TRBV27 and J usage is TRBJ1-2; 10 bases align to TRBD1. Germline CDR1 and CDR2: MNHEY and SMNVEV (reference sequence). The CDR3 has 17 residues. The J segment lost 0 bases and the V segment lost 8 bases, leaving 12 bases of the junction unmatched.

The chain uses TRBV28 and TRBJ2-5; tentative D call: TRBD1 (6 bases). The CDR3 sequence is 15 residues long. Germline-derived CDR1 and CDR2 are MDHEN and SYDVKM. The V end was cut by 7 bases, the J end by 0 bases, with 15 bases between. The CDR3 sequence is CASTSGTLYQETQYF. The CDR3 coding sequence is TGTGCCAGCACCTCCGGGACACTGTACCAAGAGACCCAGTACTTC.

In its sample, this clone was seen once. The V gene is TRBV5-6, the J gene TRBJ1-6; TRBD1 agrees at 7 bases. The CDR3 runs to 15 residues. V trimming: 4 bases; J trimming: 9 bases; junction bases outside the gene matches: 10. Germline CDR1 is SGHDT and CDR2 is YYEEEE. The CDR3: CASSRAPGQTSPLHF. CDR3 DNA: TGTGCCAGCAGCCGGGCGCCGGGACAGACTTCACCCCTCCACTTT.

The CDR3 loop is CASTWVVHSYNEQFF. The CDR3 DNA is TGCGCCAGCACCTGGGTTGTCCACTCCTACAATGAGCAGTTCTTC. The J gene is TRBJ2-1, the V gene TRBV4-1; D ambiguous. Germline assignment: CDR1 MGHRA and CDR2 YSYEKL. The V end was cut by 7 bases, the J end by 0 bases, with 13 bases between. This CDR3 comprises 15 residues.

A word on this clone: A read error may produce the germline difference seen at one junction end. The chain joins TRBV11-2 to TRBJ2-2; D is unresolved. There are 18 residues in the CDR3. Looked up from germline, CDR1 is SGHAT and CDR2 is FQNNGV. DNA for the CDR3: TGTGCCAGCAGCTTTAGTGGGTCGGCTAGGCGGAACGCCGGGGAGCTGTTTTTT. Translating it yields CASSFSGSARRNAGELFF.